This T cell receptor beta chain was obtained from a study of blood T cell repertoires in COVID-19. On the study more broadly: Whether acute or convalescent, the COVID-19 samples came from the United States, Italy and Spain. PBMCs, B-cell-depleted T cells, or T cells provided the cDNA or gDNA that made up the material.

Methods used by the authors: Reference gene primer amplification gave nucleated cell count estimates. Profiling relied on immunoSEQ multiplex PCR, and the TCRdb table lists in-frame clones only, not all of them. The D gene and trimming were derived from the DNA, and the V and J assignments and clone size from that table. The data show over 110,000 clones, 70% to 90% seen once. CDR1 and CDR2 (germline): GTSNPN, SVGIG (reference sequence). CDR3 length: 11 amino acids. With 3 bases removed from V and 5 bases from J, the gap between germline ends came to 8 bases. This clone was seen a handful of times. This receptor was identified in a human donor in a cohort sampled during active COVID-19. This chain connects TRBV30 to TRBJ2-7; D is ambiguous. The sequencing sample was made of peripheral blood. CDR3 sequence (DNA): TGTGCCTGGAGGGTGGGCCACGAGCAGTACTTC. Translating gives CAWRVGHEQYF.